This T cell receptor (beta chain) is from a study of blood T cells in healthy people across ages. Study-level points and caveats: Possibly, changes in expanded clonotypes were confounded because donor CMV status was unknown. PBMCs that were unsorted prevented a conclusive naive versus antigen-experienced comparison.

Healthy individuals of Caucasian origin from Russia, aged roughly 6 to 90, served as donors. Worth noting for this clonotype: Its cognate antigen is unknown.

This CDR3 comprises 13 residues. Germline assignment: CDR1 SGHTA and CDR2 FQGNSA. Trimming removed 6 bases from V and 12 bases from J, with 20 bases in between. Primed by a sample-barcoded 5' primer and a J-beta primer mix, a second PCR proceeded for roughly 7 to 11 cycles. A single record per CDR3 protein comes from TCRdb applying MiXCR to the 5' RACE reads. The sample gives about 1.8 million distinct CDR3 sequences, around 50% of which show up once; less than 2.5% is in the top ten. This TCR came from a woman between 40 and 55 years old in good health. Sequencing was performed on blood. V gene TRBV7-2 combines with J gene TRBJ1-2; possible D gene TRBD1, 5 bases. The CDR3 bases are TGTGCCAGCAGAAGGACGGGGGTAGATACACACACCTTC. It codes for CASRRTGVDTHTF.